This TCR beta chain was identified during a study of T cell changes during pregnancy in multiple sclerosis. Clones were sequenced by immunoSEQ multiplex PCR, and TCRdb holds only the in-frame ones, with some missing. The table has almost 35,000 clones, over 75% seen once. From germline, CDR1 is SGHKS and CDR2 YYEKEE (reference sequence). The CDR3 is 15 residues long. Trimming removed 1 base from V and 3 bases from J, with 13 bases in between. This receptor was obtained from a female donor with multiple sclerosis, enrolled in a pregnancy study. The V call is TRBV5-5, the J call TRBJ1-1; the D gene is possibly TRBD1 (5 bases). Source: CD8+ T cells from peripheral blood mononuclear cells, taken before pregnancy. CDR3 region: CASSLSPGHYTEAFF. The CDR3 DNA reads as TGTGCCAGCAGCTTGTCGCCAGGGCATTACACTGAAGCTTTCTTT.